A selection of T cell receptor beta chains follows, all from one sample in a study of lymphopenia after photon versus proton radiotherapy. Using immunoSEQ multiplex PCR, the repertoire was profiled, and TCRdb retains in-frame clones only, with some absent. The data contain over 55,000 clones, 87% of them singletons. This material consisted of peripheral blood, taken from a patient treated with proton-based radiotherapy. The receptors shown here come from a man older than 75 with esophageal cancer. Both conserved end residues are part of each CDR3. D genes are given only for firm matches. Clone size is given for some rows only: seen once, a few or many times, or a class if the clone is expanded.

V	D	size	J	DNA	CDR3
TRBV4-2	.	.	TRBJ2-7	TGTGCCAGCAGCCAAGAACAGGGTCGAGAGCAGTACTTC	CASSQEQGREQYF
TRBV18	TRBD2	.	TRBJ2-7	TGTGCCAGCTCACCATCTGCGGGAGTTGCCTACGAGCAGTACTTC	CASSPSAGVAYEQYF
TRBV5-1	.	.	TRBJ2-3	TGCGCCAGCAAGCCGAGGGGAGATGCAGATACGCAGTATTTT	CASKPRGDADTQYF
TRBV7-2	.	.	TRBJ1-2	TGTGCCAGCAGCTTACAGGGGTACTATGGCTACACCTTC	CASSLQGYYGYTF
TRBV6-6	.	.	TRBJ2-1	TGTGCCAGCAGAACCGTCCCCTACAATGAGCAGTTCTTC	CASRTVPYNEQFF
TRBV7-8	.	.	TRBJ1-2	TGTGCCAGCAGCCCTGGAACGGACTATGGCTACACCTTC	CASSPGTDYGYTF
TRBV5-1	.	once	TRBJ2-2	TGCGCCAGCAGTGGTAGCGCCACGAACACCGGGGAGCTGTTTTTT	CASSGSATNTGELFF
TRBV6-6	.	.	TRBJ2-5	TGTGCCAGCAGCCCGGGAGAGGAGACCCAGTACTTC	CASSPGEETQYF
TRBV2	.	.	TRBJ1-1	TGTGCCAGCAGTCCCTGGGGACCTGAAGCTTTCTTT	CASSPWGPEAFF
TRBV5-8	.	.	TRBJ2-5	TGTGCCAGCAGCTTGAGATTAGAGACCCAGTACTTC	CASSLRLETQYF
TRBV13	.	.	TRBJ2-7	TGTGCCAGCGTATCCTACGAGCAGTACTTC	CASVSYEQYF
TRBV10-3	TRBD1	once	TRBJ1-2	TGTGCCATCAGTGAGTCGCTCACAGGGGGCAATGGCTACACCTTC	CAISESLTGGNGYTF
TRBV19	.	once	TRBJ1-2	TGTGCCAGTAGTATAGATAGGAACGGCGACTATGGCTACACCTTC	CASSIDRNGDYGYTF
TRBV27	TRBD1	.	TRBJ1-5	TGTGCCAGCAGCCGGGGACAGGGTAGGAATGGGCAGCCCCAGCATTTT	CASSRGQGRNGQPQHF
TRBV30	.	.	TRBJ2-5	TGTGCCTGGTCTGGACTATTCCAAGAGACCCAGTACTTC	CAWSGLFQETQYF
TRBV29-1	TRBD1	.	TRBJ2-7	TGCAGCGTAACAAACAGGGGCTACGAGCAGTACTTC	CSVTNRGYEQYF
TRBV18	.	few	TRBJ1-3	TGTGCCAGCTCACCGATCAGCGAGCCCTCTGGAAACACCATATATTTT	CASSPISEPSGNTIYF
TRBV19	.	.	TRBJ1-3	TGTGCCAGTAGTATAGGGACGGTCGTCTCTGGAAACACCATATATTTT	CASSIGTVVSGNTIYF